In this sample, the clone carrying this TCR beta chain turned up once. Antigen unknown. The sample is drawn from a study of OX40 agonist ivuxolimab in advanced cancers. Overall study context: Patients' therapy was ivuxolimab, an antibody that acts as an agonist of OX40 (CD134). Whole-study results and caveats: The expanded peripheral T cells' antigen specificity was not determined. Clonal expansion from baseline to week 6 occurred in both CD4+ and CD8+ T cells.

Only in-frame clones appear in the TCRdb table, and some are missing; sequencing was by immunoSEQ multiplex PCR. Found here are tens of thousands of clones, roughly four fifths of them singletons; the top ten hold under 3%. Trimming took off 0 bases at V and 9 bases at J, with 7 bases between the two ends. CDR1 and CDR2 (germline): SGHRS, YFSETQ. The CDR3 has 13 amino acids. With autoimmune disease history or systemic immunosuppression, patients were excluded. V gene TRBV5-1 combines with J gene TRBJ1-6; D uncertain. This sequence was found in an adult with an advanced solid tumor such as melanoma, head and neck, liver or kidney cancer. The starting material was CD4+ or CD8+ T cells sorted from blood, obtained in a trial of the OX40 agonist ivuxolimab. The CDR3 loop is CASSLGGGSPLHF. DNA of the CDR3: TGCGCCAGCAGCTTGGGAGGCGGTTCACCCCTCCACTTT.